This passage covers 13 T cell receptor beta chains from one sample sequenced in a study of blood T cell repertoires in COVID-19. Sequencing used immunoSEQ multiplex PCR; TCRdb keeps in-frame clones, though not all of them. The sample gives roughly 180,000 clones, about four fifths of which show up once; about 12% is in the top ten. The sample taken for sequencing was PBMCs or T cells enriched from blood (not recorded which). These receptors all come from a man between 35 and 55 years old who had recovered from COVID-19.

Written as DNA, the CDR3 is TGTGCCAGCAGCTTATGGCCTTCGGCAGGGGGAGATACGCAGTATTTT. The encoded protein is CASSLWPSAGGDTQYF. The rearrangement joins TRBV7-9 to TRBJ2-3; the match to TRBD1 covers 7 bases. V lost 2 bases to trimming and J lost 5 bases; unmatched junction nucleotides: 10. The V gene's germline CDR1 is SEHNR and CDR2 FQNEAQ (reference sequence). The length of the CDR3 is 16 residues.

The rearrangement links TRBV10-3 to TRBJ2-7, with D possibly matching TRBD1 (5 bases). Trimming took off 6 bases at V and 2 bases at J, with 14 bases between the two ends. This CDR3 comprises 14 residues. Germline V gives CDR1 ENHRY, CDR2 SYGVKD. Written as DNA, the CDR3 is TGTGCCATCAGAGAGACAGCCCAAACCTACGAGCAGTACGTC. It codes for CAIRETAQTYEQYV.

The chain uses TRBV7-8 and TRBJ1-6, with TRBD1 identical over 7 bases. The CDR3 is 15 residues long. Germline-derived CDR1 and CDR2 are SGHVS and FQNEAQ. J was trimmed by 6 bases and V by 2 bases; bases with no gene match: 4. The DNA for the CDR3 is TGTGCCAGCAGCTTAAATAGGGGGCCTAATTCACCCCTCCACTTT. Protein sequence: CASSLNRGPNSPLHF.

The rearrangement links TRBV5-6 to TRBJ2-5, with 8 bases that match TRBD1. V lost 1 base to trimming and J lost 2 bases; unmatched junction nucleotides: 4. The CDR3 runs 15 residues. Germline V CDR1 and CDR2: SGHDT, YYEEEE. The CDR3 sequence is CASSLSHRGQETQYF. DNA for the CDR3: TGTGCCAGCAGCTTGTCACACAGGGGGCAAGAGACCCAGTACTTC.

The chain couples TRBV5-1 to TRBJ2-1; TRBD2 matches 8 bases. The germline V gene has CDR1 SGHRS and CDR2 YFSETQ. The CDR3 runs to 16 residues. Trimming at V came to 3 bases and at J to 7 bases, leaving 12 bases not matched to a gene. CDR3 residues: CASSYPTSGGANEQFF. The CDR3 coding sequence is TGCGCCAGCAGCTACCCAACTAGCGGTGGGGCGAATGAGCAGTTCTTC. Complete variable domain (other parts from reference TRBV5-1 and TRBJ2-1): KAGVTQTPRYLIKTRGQQVTLSCSPISGHRSVSWYQQTPGQGLQFLFEYFSETQRNKGNFPGRFSGRQFSNSRSEMNVSTLELGDSALYLCASSYPTSGGANEQFFGPGTRLTVL.

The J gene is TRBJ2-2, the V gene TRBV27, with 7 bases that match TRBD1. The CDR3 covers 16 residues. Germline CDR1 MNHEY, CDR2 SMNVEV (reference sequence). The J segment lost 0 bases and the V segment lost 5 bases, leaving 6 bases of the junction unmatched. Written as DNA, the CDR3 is TGTGCCAGCAGTCCCCACGGGACAGCGAACACCGGGGAGCTGTTTTTT. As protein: CASSPHGTANTGELFF.

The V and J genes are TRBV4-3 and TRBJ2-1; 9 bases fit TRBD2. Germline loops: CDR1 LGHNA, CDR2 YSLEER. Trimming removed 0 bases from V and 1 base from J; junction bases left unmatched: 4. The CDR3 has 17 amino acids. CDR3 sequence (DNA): TGCGCCAGCAGCCAAGAAGGCGGGGGGGCGTCCTACAATGAGCAGTTCTTC. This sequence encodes CASSQEGGGASYNEQFF.

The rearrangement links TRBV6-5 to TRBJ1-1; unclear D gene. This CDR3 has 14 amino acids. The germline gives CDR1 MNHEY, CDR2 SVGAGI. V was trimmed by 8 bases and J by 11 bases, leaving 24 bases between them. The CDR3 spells CASLLSGDSGGAFF. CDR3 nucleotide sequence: TGTGCCAGCCTGCTGTCGGGCGACTCGGGAGGGGCTTTCTTT.

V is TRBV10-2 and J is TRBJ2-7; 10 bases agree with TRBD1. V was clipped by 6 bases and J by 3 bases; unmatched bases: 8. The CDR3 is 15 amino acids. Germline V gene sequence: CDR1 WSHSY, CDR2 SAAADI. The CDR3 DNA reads TGCGCCAGCAGCATTACCGGGACAGGGGACTACGAGCAGTACTTC. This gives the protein CASSITGTGDYEQYF.

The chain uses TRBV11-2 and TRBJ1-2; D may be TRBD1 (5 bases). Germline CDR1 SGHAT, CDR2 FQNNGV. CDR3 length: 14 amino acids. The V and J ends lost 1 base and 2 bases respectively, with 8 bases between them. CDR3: CASSLGAGNYGYTF. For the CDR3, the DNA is TGTGCCAGCAGCTTAGGGGCAGGGAACTATGGCTACACCTTC. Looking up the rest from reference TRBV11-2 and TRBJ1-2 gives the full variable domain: EAGVAQSPRYKIIEKRQSVAFWCNPISGHATLYWYQQILGQGPKLLIQFQNNGVVDDSQLPKDRFSAERLKGVDSTLKIQPAKLEDSAVYLCASSLGAGNYGYTFGSGTRLTVV.

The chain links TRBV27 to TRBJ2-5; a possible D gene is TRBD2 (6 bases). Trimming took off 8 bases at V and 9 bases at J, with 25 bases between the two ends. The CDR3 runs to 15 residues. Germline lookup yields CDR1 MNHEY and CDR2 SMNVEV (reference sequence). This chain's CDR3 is CASSLLGGWGNPQYF. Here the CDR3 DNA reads TGTGCCAGCTCTCTTCTGGGGGGATGGGGGAATCCCCAGTACTTC.

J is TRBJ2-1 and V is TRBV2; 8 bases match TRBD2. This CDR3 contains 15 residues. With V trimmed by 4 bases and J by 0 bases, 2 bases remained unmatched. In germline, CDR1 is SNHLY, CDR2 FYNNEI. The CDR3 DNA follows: TGTGCCAGCAGTGTCAGCGGGAGCTCCTACAATGAGCAGTTCTTC. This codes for CASSVSGSSYNEQFF.

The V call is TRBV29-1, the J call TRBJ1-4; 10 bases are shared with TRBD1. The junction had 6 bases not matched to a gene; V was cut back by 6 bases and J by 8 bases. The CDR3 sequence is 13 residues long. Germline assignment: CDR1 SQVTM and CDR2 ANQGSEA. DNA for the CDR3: TGCAGCGTCGAGGGACAGGGGAGGGAAAAACTGTTTTTT. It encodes CSVEGQGREKLFF.